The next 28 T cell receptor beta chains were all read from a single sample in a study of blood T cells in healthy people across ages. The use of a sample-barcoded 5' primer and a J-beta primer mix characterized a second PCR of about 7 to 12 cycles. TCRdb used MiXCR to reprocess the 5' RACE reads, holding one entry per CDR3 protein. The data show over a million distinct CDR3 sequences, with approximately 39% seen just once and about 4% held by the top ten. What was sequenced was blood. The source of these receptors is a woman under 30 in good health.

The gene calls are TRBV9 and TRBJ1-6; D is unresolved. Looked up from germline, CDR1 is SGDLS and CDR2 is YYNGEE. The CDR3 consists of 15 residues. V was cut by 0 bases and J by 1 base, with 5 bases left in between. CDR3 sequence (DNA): TGTGCCAGCAGCGTAGTTGCGTCCTATAATTCACCCCTCCACTTT. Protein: CASSVVASYNSPLHF.

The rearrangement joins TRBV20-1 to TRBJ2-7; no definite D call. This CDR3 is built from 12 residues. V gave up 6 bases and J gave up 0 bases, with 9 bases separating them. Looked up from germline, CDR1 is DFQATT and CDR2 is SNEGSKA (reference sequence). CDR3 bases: TGCAGTGCCGAACGGAGCTCCTACGAGCAGTACTTC. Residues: CSAERSSYEQYF.

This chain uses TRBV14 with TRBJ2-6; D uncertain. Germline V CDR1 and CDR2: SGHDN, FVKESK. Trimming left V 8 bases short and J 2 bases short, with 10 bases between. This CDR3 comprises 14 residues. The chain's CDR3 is CASGSRTGANVLTF. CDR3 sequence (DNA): TGTGCCAGCGGGTCGAGGACTGGGGCCAACGTCCTGACTTTC.

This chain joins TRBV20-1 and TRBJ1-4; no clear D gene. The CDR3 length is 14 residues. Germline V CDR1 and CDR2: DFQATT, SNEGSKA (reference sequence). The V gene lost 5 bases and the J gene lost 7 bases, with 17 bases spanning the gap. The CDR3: CSASPHPRGEKLFF. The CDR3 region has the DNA TGCAGTGCTTCTCCTCACCCAAGAGGTGAAAAACTGTTTTTT.

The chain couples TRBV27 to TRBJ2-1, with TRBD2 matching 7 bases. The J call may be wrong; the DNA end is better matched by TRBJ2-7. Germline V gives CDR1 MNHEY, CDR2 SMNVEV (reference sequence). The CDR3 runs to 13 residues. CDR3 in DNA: TGTGCCAGCAGACTAGCGACCTACAATGAGCAGTACTTC. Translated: CASRLATYNEQYF.

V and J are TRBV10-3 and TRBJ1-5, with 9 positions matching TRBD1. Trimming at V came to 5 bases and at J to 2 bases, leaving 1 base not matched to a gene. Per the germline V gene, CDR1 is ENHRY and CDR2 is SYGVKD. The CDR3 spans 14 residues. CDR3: CAISRQGGNQPQHF. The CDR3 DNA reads TGTGCCATCAGTCGACAGGGGGGCAATCAGCCCCAGCATTTT.

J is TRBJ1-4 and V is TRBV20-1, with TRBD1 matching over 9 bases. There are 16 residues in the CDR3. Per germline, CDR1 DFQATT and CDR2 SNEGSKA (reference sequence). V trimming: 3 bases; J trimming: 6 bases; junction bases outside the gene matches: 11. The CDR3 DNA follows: TGCAGTGCTAGGGGTCGGACGGGACAGGGTTATGAAAAACTGTTTTTT. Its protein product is CSARGRTGQGYEKLFF.

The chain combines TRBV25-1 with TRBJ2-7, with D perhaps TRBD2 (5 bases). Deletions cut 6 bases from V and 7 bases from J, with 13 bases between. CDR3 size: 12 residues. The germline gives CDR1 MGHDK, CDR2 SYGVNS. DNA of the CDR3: TGTGCCAGCAGATCACTAGGAAATGAGCAGTACTTC. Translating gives CASRSLGNEQYF.

The CDR3 is CASSYSSGNIYSYNEQFF. CDR3 in DNA: TGTGCCAGCAGTTATTCTAGCGGGAACATTTACTCCTACAATGAGCAGTTCTTC. This sequence joins TRBV6-2 or TRBV6-3 and TRBJ2-1; 9 nucleotides line up with TRBD2. The germline CDR1 and CDR2 sequences are MNHEY and SVGEGT. This CDR3 spans 18 amino acids. Trimming at V came to 3 bases and at J to 0 bases, leaving 9 bases not matched to a gene.

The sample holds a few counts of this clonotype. The CDR3 reads CASSQDADGGGYTF. CDR3 DNA: TGTGCCAGCAGCCAAGACGCGGACGGCGGAGGCTACACCTTC. This sequence joins TRBV3-1 and TRBJ1-2; D gene ambiguous. Germline values: CDR1 LGHDT, CDR2 YNNKEL (reference sequence). The V and J ends lost 0 bases and 8 bases respectively, with 13 bases between them. The CDR3 has 14 amino acids.

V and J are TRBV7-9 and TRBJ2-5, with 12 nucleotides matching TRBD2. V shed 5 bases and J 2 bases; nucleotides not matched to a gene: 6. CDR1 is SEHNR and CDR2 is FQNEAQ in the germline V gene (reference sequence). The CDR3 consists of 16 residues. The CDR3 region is CASSLTSGGVQETQYF. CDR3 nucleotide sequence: TGTGCCAGCAGCCTGACTAGCGGGGGAGTTCAAGAGACCCAGTACTTC.

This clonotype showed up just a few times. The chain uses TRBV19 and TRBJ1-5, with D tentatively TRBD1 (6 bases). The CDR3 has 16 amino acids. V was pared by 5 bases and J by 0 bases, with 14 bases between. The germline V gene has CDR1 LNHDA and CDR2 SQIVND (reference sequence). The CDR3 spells CASSSSGGYSNQPQHF. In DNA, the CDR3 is TGTGCCAGTAGTTCCTCGGGGGGCTATAGCAATCAGCCCCAGCATTTT.

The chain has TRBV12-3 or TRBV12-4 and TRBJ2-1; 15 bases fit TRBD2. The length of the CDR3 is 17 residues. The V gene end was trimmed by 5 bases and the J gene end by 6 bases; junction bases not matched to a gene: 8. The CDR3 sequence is CASSRPGLAGGSNEQFF. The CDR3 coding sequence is TGTGCCAGCAGTCGACCGGGACTAGCGGGGGGTTCCAATGAGCAGTTCTTC.

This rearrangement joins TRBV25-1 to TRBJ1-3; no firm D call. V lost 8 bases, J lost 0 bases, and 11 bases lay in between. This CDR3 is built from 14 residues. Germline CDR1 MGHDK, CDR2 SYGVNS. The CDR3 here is CASEAGDSGNTIYF. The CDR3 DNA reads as TGTGCCAGCGAAGCCGGAGACTCTGGAAACACCATATATTTT.

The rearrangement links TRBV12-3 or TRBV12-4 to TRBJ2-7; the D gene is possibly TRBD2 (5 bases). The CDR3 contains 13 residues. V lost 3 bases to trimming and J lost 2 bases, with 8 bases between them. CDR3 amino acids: CASSFAAAYEQYF. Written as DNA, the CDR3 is TGTGCCAGCAGTTTTGCAGCGGCCTACGAGCAGTACTTC.

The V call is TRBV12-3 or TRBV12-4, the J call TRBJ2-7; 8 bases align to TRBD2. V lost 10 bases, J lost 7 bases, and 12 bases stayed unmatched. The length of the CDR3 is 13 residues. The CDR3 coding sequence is TGTGCCATTGCAAAAGCGGGAGTGTATGAGCAGTACTTC. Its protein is CAIAKAGVYEQYF.

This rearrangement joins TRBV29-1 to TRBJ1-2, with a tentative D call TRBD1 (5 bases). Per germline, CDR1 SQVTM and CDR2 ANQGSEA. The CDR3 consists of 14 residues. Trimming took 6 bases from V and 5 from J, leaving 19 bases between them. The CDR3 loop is CSVGAAGGVYGYTF. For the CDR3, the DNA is TGCAGCGTCGGGGCCGCGGGCGGAGTGTATGGCTACACCTTC.

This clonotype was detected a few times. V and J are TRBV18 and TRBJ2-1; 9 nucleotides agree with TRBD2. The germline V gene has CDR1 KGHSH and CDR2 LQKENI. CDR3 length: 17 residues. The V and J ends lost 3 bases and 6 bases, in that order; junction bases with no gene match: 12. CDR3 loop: CASSPLGGTSFFNEQFF. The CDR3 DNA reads TGTGCCAGCTCACCTCTGGGCGGGACTAGCTTTTTCAATGAGCAGTTCTTC.

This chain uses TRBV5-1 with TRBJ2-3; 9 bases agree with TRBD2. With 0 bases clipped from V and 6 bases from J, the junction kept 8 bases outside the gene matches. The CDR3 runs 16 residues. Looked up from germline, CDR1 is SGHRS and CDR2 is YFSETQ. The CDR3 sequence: CASSLVASGAPDTQYF. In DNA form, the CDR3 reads TGCGCCAGCAGCTTGGTGGCTAGCGGGGCCCCCGATACGCAGTATTTT.

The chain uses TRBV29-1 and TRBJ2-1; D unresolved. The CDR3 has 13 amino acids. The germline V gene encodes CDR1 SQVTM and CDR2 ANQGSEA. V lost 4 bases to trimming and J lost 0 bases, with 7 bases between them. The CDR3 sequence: CSVGGISYNEQFF. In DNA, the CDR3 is TGCAGCGTTGGGGGAATCTCCTACAATGAGCAGTTCTTC.

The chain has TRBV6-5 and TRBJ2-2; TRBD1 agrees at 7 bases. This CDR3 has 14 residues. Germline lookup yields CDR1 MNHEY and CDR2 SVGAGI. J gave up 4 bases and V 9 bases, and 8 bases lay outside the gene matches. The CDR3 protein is CASTRDSATGELFF. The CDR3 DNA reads TGTGCCAGTACCCGGGACAGCGCCACCGGGGAGCTGTTTTTT.

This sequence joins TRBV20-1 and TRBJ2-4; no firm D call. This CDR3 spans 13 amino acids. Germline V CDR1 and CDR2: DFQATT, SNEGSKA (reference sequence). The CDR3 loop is CSAFQNSKNIQYF. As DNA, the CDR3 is TGCAGCGCCTTTCAGAATAGTAAAAACATTCAGTACTTC.

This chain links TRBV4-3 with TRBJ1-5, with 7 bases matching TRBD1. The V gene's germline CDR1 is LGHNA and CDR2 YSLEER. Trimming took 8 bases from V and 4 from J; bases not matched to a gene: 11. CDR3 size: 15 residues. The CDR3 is CASRLNRGGNQPQHF. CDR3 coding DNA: TGCGCCAGCCGCCTAAACAGGGGTGGAAATCAGCCCCAGCATTTT.

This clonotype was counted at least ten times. CDR3 residues: CASSQASPHYGYTF. Here the CDR3 DNA reads TGCGCCAGCAGCCAAGCTTCACCTCACTATGGCTACACCTTC. J is TRBJ1-2 and V is TRBV4-1; no definite D call. The CDR3 consists of 14 residues. The germline CDR1 and CDR2 sequences are MGHRA and YSYEKL. Between the trimmed V and J ends, which lost 1 base and 3 bases, there was a span of 9 bases.

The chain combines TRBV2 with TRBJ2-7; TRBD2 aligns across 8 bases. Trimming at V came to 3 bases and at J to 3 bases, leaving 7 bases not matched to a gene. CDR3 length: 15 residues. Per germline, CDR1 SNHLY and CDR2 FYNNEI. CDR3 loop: CASSELTSDYYEQYF. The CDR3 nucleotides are TGTGCCAGCAGTGAGCTGACTAGCGACTACTACGAGCAGTACTTC.

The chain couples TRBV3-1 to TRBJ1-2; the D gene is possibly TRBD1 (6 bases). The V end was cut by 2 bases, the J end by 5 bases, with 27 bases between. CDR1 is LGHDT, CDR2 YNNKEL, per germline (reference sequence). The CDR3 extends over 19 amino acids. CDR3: CASSQLRVLDREGGYGYTF. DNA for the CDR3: TGTGCCAGCAGCCAACTTCGCGTGTTGGACAGAGAGGGGGGGTATGGCTACACCTTC.

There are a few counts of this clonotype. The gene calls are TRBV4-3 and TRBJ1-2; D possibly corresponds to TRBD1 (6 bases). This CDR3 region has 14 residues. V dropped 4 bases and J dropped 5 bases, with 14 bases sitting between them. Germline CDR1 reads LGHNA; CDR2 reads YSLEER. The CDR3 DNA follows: TGCGCCAGCAGCCCAGGCCACAGGGTATATGGCTACACCTTC. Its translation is CASSPGHRVYGYTF.

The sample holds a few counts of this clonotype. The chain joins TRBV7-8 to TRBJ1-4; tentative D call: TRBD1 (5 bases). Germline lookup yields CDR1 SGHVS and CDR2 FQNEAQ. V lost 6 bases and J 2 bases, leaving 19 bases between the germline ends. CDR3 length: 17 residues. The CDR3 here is CASRDWAGRSTNEKLFF. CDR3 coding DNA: TGTGCCAGCAGGGACTGGGCAGGGCGTTCGACTAATGAAAAACTGTTTTTT.